The entry below describes one TCR beta chain. The table came from immunoSEQ multiplex PCR; TCRdb's copy has only in-frame clones and leaves some out. The sample includes a few hundred thousand clones, around 86% seen only once; the top ten take about 1%. This record belongs to a study of cytomegalovirus exposure and HLA in healthy donors. The receptor was isolated from a woman aged 18-29 years in good health and CMV-seronegative. Input material: PBMCs.

The DNA of the CDR3 is TGTGCCAGCAGCCAGTTTAATACAGGGAACTATGGCTACACCTTC. This translates into CASSQFNTGNYGYTF. The V and J genes are TRBV14 and TRBJ1-2, with D perhaps TRBD1 (6 bases). The length of the CDR3 is 15 residues. The germline V and J ends were trimmed by 3 bases and 2 bases, with 13 bases remaining between them. From germline, CDR1 is SGHDN and CDR2 FVKESK.